The 27 T cell receptor beta chains given below trace back to one sample, sequenced in a study of shared clonotypes between healthy human individuals. Method: immunoSEQ multiplex PCR; TCRdb's copy keeps in-frame clones and lacks some. The sample holds about 680,000 clones; approximately 73% are singletons and the top ten take about 1.8%. Sequenced: memory CD4+ T cells sorted from blood. Subset indicated: CD45RA-negative fraction. These TCRs come from a woman under 40 in good health.

This chain connects TRBV7-9 to TRBJ2-7, with 7 nucleotides matching TRBD2. The CDR3 sequence is 15 residues long. CDR1 is SEHNR, CDR2 FQNEAQ, per germline (reference sequence). The V and J ends lost 6 bases and 0 bases, in that order; junction bases with no gene match: 8. As DNA, the CDR3 is TGTGCCAGCAGTTCCCTAGCGGCGAGCTCCTACGAGCAGTACTTC. This sequence encodes CASSSLAASSYEQYF.

This clone has just one count. The V and J genes are TRBV15 and TRBJ2-4; possibly TRBD2 for D (5 bases). Per germline, CDR1 LNHNV and CDR2 YYDKDF (reference sequence). The germline V and J ends were trimmed by 0 bases and 0 bases, with 15 bases remaining between them. The CDR3 contains 18 residues. In nucleotides, the CDR3 is TGTGCCACCAGCAGAGATCTCAGCGGAATCCTAGCCAAAAACATTCAGTACTTC. Amino acids: CATSRDLSGILAKNIQYF.

The chain couples TRBV7-6 to TRBJ2-7; 7 bases align to TRBD1. From germline, CDR1 is SGHVS and CDR2 FNYEAQ. This CDR3 comprises 16 residues. Unmatched junction bases numbered 10, after V lost 5 bases and J lost 0 bases. The CDR3 sequence is CASSPSEGARSYEQYF. The DNA for the CDR3 is TGTGCCAGCAGCCCTTCTGAGGGGGCACGCTCCTACGAGCAGTACTTC.

V is TRBV5-1 and J is TRBJ2-1; 12 bases line up with TRBD2. The J segment lost 7 bases and the V segment lost 0 bases, leaving 11 bases of the junction unmatched. CDR3 size: 18 residues. Germline assignment: CDR1 SGHRS and CDR2 YFSETQ. The CDR3 nucleotides read TGCGCCAGCAGCTTGGCAGGGGGAGGGACTAGCGGGCGAAATGAGCAGTTCTTC. Amino acids: CASSLAGGGTSGRNEQFF.

The chain links TRBV7-8 to TRBJ2-1, with D hard to call. Trimming pared 1 base from V and 3 bases from J, leaving 10 bases between. The CDR3 is made up of 15 amino acids. The germline V gene has CDR1 SGHVS and CDR2 FQNEAQ. Here the CDR3 DNA reads TGTGCCAGCAGCTTAGGGTGGACCCACTACAATGAGCAGTTCTTC. Its protein is CASSLGWTHYNEQFF.

This chain connects TRBV4-1 to TRBJ2-7, with a tentative D call TRBD1 (6 bases). In germline, CDR1 is MGHRA, CDR2 YSYEKL. This CDR3 is built from 14 residues. The germline V and J ends were trimmed by 0 bases and 2 bases, with 8 bases remaining between them. The CDR3 region has the DNA TGCGCCAGCAGCCAAGATGACAGGACCTACGAGCAGTACTTC. It codes for CASSQDDRTYEQYF.

The V gene is TRBV7-9, the J gene TRBJ2-3, with D possibly being TRBD2 (5 bases). The CDR3 loop spans 15 amino acids. Germline CDR1 SEHNR, CDR2 FQNEAQ (reference sequence). Trimming removed 1 base from V and 2 bases from J, with 10 bases in between. CDR3 DNA: TGTGCCAGCAGCTTAGGCGGACTTCCCACAGATACGCAGTATTTT. Translation gives CASSLGGLPTDTQYF.

V is TRBV5-4 and J is TRBJ1-1, with 9 nucleotides matching TRBD1. Losses at the gene ends were 4 bases for V and 6 bases for J; bases not matched to a gene: 16. CDR3 length: 17 residues. The germline gives CDR1 SGHNT, CDR2 YYREEE (reference sequence). CDR3 in amino acids: CASSTQQGGTGRAEAFF. Written as DNA, the CDR3 is TGTGCCAGCAGCACCCAACAGGGGGGGACAGGGAGAGCTGAAGCTTTCTTT.

A single count supports this clone. The chain employs TRBV7-2 and TRBJ2-1; 7 bases fit TRBD2. Germline V gives CDR1 SGHTA, CDR2 FQGNSA. The ends lost 0 bases at V and 10 bases at J; junction bases unmatched: 9. CDR3 length equals 15 residues. The CDR3 region has the DNA TGTGCCAGCAGCTTAGCACTAGCGATGAGGGGAGAGCAGTTCTTC. This codes for CASSLALAMRGEQFF. Supplemented by reference TRBV7-2 and TRBJ2-1, the full variable domain reads GAGVSQSPSNKVTEKGKDVELRCDPISGHTALYWYRQSLGQGLEFLIYFQGNSAPDKSGLPSDRFSAERTGGSVSTLTIQRTQQEDSAVYLCASSLALAMRGEQFFGPGTRLTVL.

The chain combines TRBV29-1 with TRBJ1-1; 7 nucleotides align to TRBD1. This CDR3 comprises 13 residues. The germline V gene has CDR1 SQVTM and CDR2 ANQGSEA. Trimming cost V 8 bases and J 2 bases; bases outside gene matches: 8. CDR3 sequence: CSSRTGGNTEAFF. The CDR3 DNA reads TGCAGCTCCAGGACAGGAGGCAACACTGAAGCTTTCTTT.

The chain couples TRBV5-1 to TRBJ1-4; no clear D. The CDR3 extends over 14 amino acids. V was trimmed by 1 base and J by 6 bases, leaving 10 bases between them. Germline CDR1 SGHRS, CDR2 YFSETQ. The CDR3 DNA is TGCGCCAGCAGCTTGTTTCTTGAAGATGAAAAACTGTTTTTT. Its protein product is CASSLFLEDEKLFF.

This clone was observed a few times. V and J are TRBV27 and TRBJ1-6; 7 positions agree with TRBD1. This CDR3 region has 16 residues. V shed 6 bases and J 0 bases; nucleotides not matched to a gene: 5. From germline, CDR1 is MNHEY and CDR2 SMNVEV (reference sequence). The CDR3 loop is CASRTGTISYNSPLHF. As DNA, the CDR3 is TGTGCCAGCAGGACAGGGACCATCTCCTATAATTCACCCCTCCACTTT.

The CDR3 DNA is TGTGCCAGTAGTATAGATCGAGGAGCTAACTATGGCTACACCTTC. This sequence encodes CASSIDRGANYGYTF. V and J are TRBV19 and TRBJ1-2; no firm D call. V was cut by 0 bases and J by 0 bases, with 8 bases left in between. CDR1 is LNHDA and CDR2 is SQIVND in the germline V gene (reference sequence). The CDR3 is made up of 15 amino acids.

The chain couples TRBV7-3 to TRBJ2-2; D is possibly TRBD2 (5 bases). V was shortened by 3 bases and J by 5 bases, with 7 bases between the two germline ends. The CDR3 totals 13 residues. The germline V gene encodes CDR1 SGHTA and CDR2 FQGTGA. The CDR3 loop is CASSFGGTGELFF. The CDR3 DNA sequence: TGTGCCAGCAGCTTCGGCGGGACCGGGGAGCTGTTTTTT.

Worth noting for this clone: Other DNA sequences of this sample code for an identical CDR3. This chain links TRBV5-1 with TRBJ2-1; TRBD2 matches at 7 bases. Germline V lookup: CDR1 SGHRS, CDR2 YFSETQ. The V segment lost 2 bases and the J segment 2 bases; nucleotides outside the gene matches: 4. The CDR3 loop spans 15 amino acids. CDR3 nucleotides: TGCGCCAGCAGCTTATCTAGCGGAGCCTACAATGAGCAGTTCTTC. Residues: CASSLSSGAYNEQFF.

This rearrangement joins TRBV5-6 to TRBJ2-7, with 9 bases matching TRBD1. CDR3 size: 16 residues. The germline V gene encodes CDR1 SGHDT and CDR2 YYEEEE. The V gene end was trimmed by 4 bases and the J gene end by 0 bases; junction bases not matched to a gene: 8. CDR3 in amino acids: CASSPLGTGSSYEQYF. The CDR3, as DNA: TGTGCCAGCAGCCCCCTGGGGACAGGGTCCTCCTACGAGCAGTACTTC.

This clone has only one observation. This chain joins TRBV5-6 and TRBJ1-2; TRBD1 aligns across 10 bases. Germline V gene data show CDR1 as SGHDT and CDR2 as YYEEEE. J was trimmed by 6 bases and V by 4 bases; bases with no gene match: 9. This CDR3 is 15 amino acids long. CDR3 residues: CASSGDRGLRDGYTF. DNA of the CDR3: TGTGCCAGCAGCGGCGACAGGGGGCTACGGGATGGCTACACCTTC.

V usage is TRBV7-9 and J usage is TRBJ1-1, with D possibly TRBD1 on 6 matching bases. Germline CDR1 reads SEHNR; CDR2 reads FQNEAQ (reference sequence). This CDR3 is built from 15 residues. V lost 1 base, J lost 4 bases, and 13 bases lay in between. The CDR3 region is CASSLVGGLSTEAFF. The CDR3 nucleotides are TGTGCCAGCAGCTTAGTGGGGGGGCTGAGCACTGAAGCTTTCTTT.

The V and J genes are TRBV5-1 and TRBJ2-1, with 8 bases lining up with TRBD2. Looked up from germline, CDR1 is SGHRS and CDR2 is YFSETQ. V gave up 3 bases and J gave up 6 bases; unmatched junction bases: 8. The CDR3 loop spans 15 amino acids. The CDR3 DNA follows: TGCGCCAGCAGCTCTCCGGGACGGGAGGGCAATGAGCAGTTCTTC. Amino acids: CASSSPGREGNEQFF.

Concerning this clone: Just one base apart from a much larger clone, this may be a read error. V usage is TRBV2 and J usage is TRBJ2-3; the D is unclear. Trimming left V 5 bases short and J 2 bases short, with 5 bases between. The CDR3 contains 12 residues. Germline CDR1 reads SNHLY; CDR2 reads FYNNEI. The CDR3 protein is CASSYNTDTQYF. The DNA of the CDR3 is TGTGCCAGCAGTTATAACACAGATACGCAGTATTTT.

This clone was counted a single time. This rearrangement joins TRBV7-3 to TRBJ2-3; D not certain. From germline, CDR1 is SGHTA and CDR2 FQGTGA. The length of the CDR3 is 12 residues. Trimming stripped 5 bases from V and 2 bases from J, with 5 bases between. DNA for the CDR3: TGTGCCAGCAGCGATCCCACAGATACGCAGTATTTT. It yields the protein CASSDPTDTQYF. The variable domain in full, with the rest retrieved from reference TRBV7-3 and TRBJ2-3, is GAGVSQTPSNKVTEKGKYVELRCDPISGHTALYWYRQSLGQGPEFLIYFQGTGAADDSGLPNDRFFAVRPEGSVSTLKIQRTERGDSAVYLCASSDPTDTQYFGPGTRLTVL.

This clone was recorded many times. This clone may be a read error of a much larger clone one base away. Additional DNA sequences in this sample encode the identical CDR3. This rearrangement joins TRBV19 to TRBJ1-1; the D gene is possibly TRBD1 (5 bases). The germline CDR1 and CDR2 sequences are LNHDA and SQIVND (reference sequence). The CDR3 is 14 residues long. Trimming pared 3 bases from V and 0 bases from J, leaving 8 bases between. The CDR3 coding sequence is TGTGCCAGTAGTATTGAGGGGATGAACACTGAAGCTTTCTTT. Residues: CASSIEGMNTEAFF.

The chain recombines TRBV5-1 with TRBJ2-5; D unclear. The DNA end is more similar to TRBJ2-7, so the J call may be wrong. The CDR3 is 13 residues long. CDR1 and CDR2 (germline): SGHRS, YFSETQ. CDR3 amino acids: CASSWPGSDEQYF. CDR3 nucleotides: TGCGCCAGCAGCTGGCCGGGCTCGGACGAGCAGTACTTC.

In DNA form, the CDR3 reads TGCGCCAGCAGCCAGTACAGGGGGCGAGTGGAGACCCAGTACTTC. It codes for CASSQYRGRVETQYF. The V gene is TRBV4-1, the J gene TRBJ2-5; 9 nucleotides match TRBD1. The germline CDR1 and CDR2 sequences are MGHRA and YSYEKL. The CDR3 spans 15 residues. V lost 3 bases, J lost 5 bases, and 7 bases stayed unmatched.

This clone was counted between two and nine times. The chain combines TRBV27 with TRBJ2-1; D tentatively fits TRBD1 or TRBD2 (5 bases each). The ends were cut back, 7 bases at V and 9 bases at J, with 19 bases in the middle. The CDR3 is made up of 14 amino acids. The germline V gene encodes CDR1 MNHEY and CDR2 SMNVEV (reference sequence). CDR3 in amino acids: CASTLTGTPGEQFF. The DNA for the CDR3 is TGTGCCAGCACCCTTACGGGGACCCCGGGTGAGCAGTTCTTC.

The rearrangement uses TRBV2 and TRBJ2-7, with 11 bases that match TRBD1. Unmatched junction bases numbered 3, after V lost 8 bases and J lost 3 bases. The CDR3 spans 13 residues. Per the germline V gene, CDR1 is SNHLY and CDR2 is FYNNEI. The DNA for the CDR3 is TGTGCCAGCCAGGGGACAGGGGGCTACGAGCAGTACTTC. Translation gives CASQGTGGYEQYF.

This chain connects TRBV4-2 to TRBJ1-1, with D possibly matching TRBD1 (5 bases). The CDR3 has 14 amino acids. V gave up 7 bases and J gave up 1 base, with 13 bases separating them. Germline-derived CDR1 and CDR2 are LGHNA and YNFKEQ. CDR3 loop: CASISLGGNTEAFF. For the CDR3, the DNA is TGTGCCAGCATCTCTCTTGGGGGGAACACTGAAGCTTTCTTT.